The 7 T cell receptor beta chains below were found in one sample sequenced in a study of T cells in Graves' hyperthyroidism and ophthalmopathy. Amplification yielded TCR beta CDR3 regions, with RNA transcripts as the source. An initial round of RT-PCR targeting the TCR CDR3 relied on the HTBI primer set. TCRdb processed the multiplex PCR reads anew with MiXCR; each CDR3 protein has one entry. The sample has approximately 300,000 distinct CDR3 sequences; 15% to 20% are singletons. The sample taken for sequencing was blood. These receptors all stem from a man aged 30-40 years with Graves' hyperthyroidism.

The V and J genes are TRBV12-3 or TRBV12-4 and TRBJ1-5, with D tentatively TRBD1 (5 bases). The CDR3 extends over 14 amino acids. Trimming stripped 4 bases from V and 7 bases from J, with 14 bases between. The DNA of the CDR3 is TGTGCCAGCAGTTATGGGCAGGGCAGCCAGCCCCAGCATTTT. This encodes CASSYGQGSQPQHF.

This clonotype was observed a handful of times. The CDR3: CASSHKNWDREETQYF. CDR3 DNA: TGTGCCAGCAGCCACAAAAACTGGGACAGGGAAGAGACCCAGTACTTC. V gene TRBV7-9 combines with J gene TRBJ2-5; 9 nucleotides agree with TRBD1. Germline trimming cut 5 bases from V and 3 bases from J; bases unmatched to any gene: 10. This CDR3 is built from 16 residues. Germline V gene data show CDR1 as SEHNR and CDR2 as FQNEAQ (reference sequence).

The V and J genes are TRBV6-1 and TRBJ1-1; possible D gene TRBD1, 6 bases. V lost 10 bases and J lost 3, with 18 bases in between. Germline assignment: CDR1 MNHNS and CDR2 SASEGT. The CDR3 consists of 14 residues. DNA for the CDR3: TGTGCCACCGAGCCGGACGGACAGCACACTGAAGCTTTCTTT. The encoded protein is CATEPDGQHTEAFF.

This clonotype was seen only a few times. This CDR3 is CARPLEGQGVGPQHF. CDR3 in DNA: TGTGCCAGACCTTTGGAGGGACAGGGGGTTGGGCCCCAGCATTTT. The gene calls are TRBV6-9 and TRBJ1-5; 11 nucleotides match TRBD1. With 9 bases clipped from V and 9 bases from J, the junction kept 13 bases outside the gene matches. The CDR3 is 15 amino acids. Germline-derived CDR1 and CDR2 are MNHGY and SVAAGI.

This clonotype was seen ten or more times. This chain joins TRBV18 and TRBJ2-7; 7 nucleotides line up with TRBD1. The CDR3 spans 13 residues. The germline gives CDR1 KGHSH, CDR2 LQKENI. With V trimmed by 4 bases and J by 2 bases, 2 bases remained unmatched. The chain's CDR3 is CASSQGAAYEQYF. For the CDR3, the DNA is TGTGCCAGCTCACAGGGGGCCGCCTACGAGCAGTACTTC.

The chain employs TRBV2 and TRBJ1-3; possibly TRBD1 for D (5 bases). Trimming removed 7 bases from V and 0 bases from J, with 10 bases in between. The CDR3 spans 14 residues. Germline V gene sequence: CDR1 SNHLY, CDR2 FYNNEI. CDR3 bases: TGTGCCAGCAAGGGGACCCACTCTGGAAACACCATATATTTT. This codes for CASKGTHSGNTIYF.

This clonotype was counted a single time. V usage is TRBV28 and J usage is TRBJ2-7; D uncertain. Looked up from germline, CDR1 is MDHEN and CDR2 is SYDVKM. Deletions cut 7 bases from V and 4 bases from J, with 14 bases between. This CDR3 is built from 13 residues. The CDR3 region is CASTQPTRYEQYF. In nucleotides, the CDR3 is TGTGCCAGCACCCAACCGACACGATACGAGCAGTACTTC.